One and the same sample provided the 19 T cell receptor beta chains below, sequenced in a study of blood T cells in healthy people across ages. It was with a sample-barcoded 5' primer and a J-beta primer mix that a second PCR of about 7 to 12 cycles was run. TCRdb fed the 5' RACE reads into MiXCR, producing one record per CDR3 protein. The sample records about 650,000 distinct CDR3 sequences, 32% being singletons. Sequenced material: blood. These receptors came from a woman over 75 in good health.

There are a few counts of this clonotype. V is TRBV18 and J is TRBJ1-4; tentatively, D is TRBD1 (6 bases). Trimming took 5 bases from V and 5 from J, leaving 9 bases between them. CDR3 length: 13 residues. Germline values: CDR1 KGHSH, CDR2 LQKENI. The CDR3 is CASSGQRNEKLFF. The DNA for the CDR3 is TGTGCCAGCTCAGGACAGAGAAATGAAAAACTGTTTTTT.

Notes on this clonotype: With a much larger clone just one base away, this may be a read error. The chain has TRBV5-6 and TRBJ1-2; D remains unclear. V was clipped by 1 base and J by 8 bases, with 21 bases between them. CDR1 SGHDT and CDR2 YYEEEE come from the germline V gene. The CDR3 extends over 16 amino acids. Written as DNA, the CDR3 is TGTGCCAGCAGCTTGAGGCTTAGGTCTTCCTATTTCGGCTACACCTTC. This translates into CASSLRLRSSYFGYTF.

As to this clonotype: This may stem from a read error, because a much larger clone lies one nucleotide away. V gene TRBV20-1 combines with J gene TRBJ2-6, with 11 nucleotides matching TRBD1. This CDR3 has 16 amino acids. The V gene's germline CDR1 is DFQATT and CDR2 SNEGSKA (reference sequence). CDR3 loop: CSARGTGGSGTNVLTF. The CDR3 nucleotides read TGCAGTGCTAGAGGGACAGGGGGCTCTGGGACCAACGTCCTGACTTTC.

In its sample, this clonotype is medium-sized. The chain employs TRBV29-1 and TRBJ2-7; 11 nucleotides match TRBD2. With V trimmed by 1 base and J by 4 bases, 9 bases remained unmatched. The V gene's germline CDR1 is SQVTM and CDR2 ANQGSEA. The CDR3 is 16 amino acids. CDR3 sequence reads: CSVEASLAGGRYEQYF. The CDR3, as DNA: TGCAGCGTTGAAGCATCCCTAGCGGGGGGAAGATACGAGCAGTACTTC.

Only a few counts were recorded for this clonotype. The chain is built from TRBV4-2 and TRBJ1-2; the match to TRBD1 covers 9 bases. Germline V gene data show CDR1 as LGHNA and CDR2 as YNFKEQ. Unmatched junction bases numbered 3, after V lost 0 bases and J lost 7 bases. The CDR3 runs to 14 residues. In nucleotides, the CDR3 is TGTGCCAGCAGCCAAGAGAGACAGGGGGGTGGCTACACCTTC. This translates into CASSQERQGGGYTF.

The chain recombines TRBV28 with TRBJ2-3; no clear D. Trimming left V 6 bases short and J 9 bases short, with 13 bases between. The CDR3 is 12 residues long. CDR1 is MDHEN, CDR2 SYDVKM, per germline. The CDR3 sequence is CASRSMSMTQYF. For the CDR3, the DNA is TGTGCCAGCAGGAGTATGTCTATGACGCAGTATTTT.

Concerning this clonotype itself: A much bigger clone sits one base away, suggesting this may be a read error. This chain joins TRBV7-3 and TRBJ2-5; 7 nucleotides match TRBD2. The trim removed 0 bases at V and 11 bases at J, leaving 9 bases unmatched. This CDR3 region has 14 residues. Germline CDR1 is SGHTA and CDR2 is FQGTGA. In DNA form, the CDR3 reads TGTGCCAGCAGCTTAACCGGGAGGAACAATGAGCAGTACTTC. Translating it yields CASSLTGRNNEQYF.

This clonotype was detected a few times. The chain has TRBV21-1 and TRBJ1-2; no check of the table's D call, TRBD1, against the DNA was made. TRBV21-1 is a pseudogene segment. This CDR3 is 13 amino acids long. The CDR3 loop is CASSKDDRDGYTF. For the CDR3, the DNA is TGTGCCAGCAGCAAAGACGACAGGGACGGCTACACCTTC.

The chain carries TRBV4-2 and TRBJ1-1; no reliable D call. CDR3 length: 14 amino acids. V lost 0 bases and J lost 11, with 16 bases in between. CDR1 LGHNA and CDR2 YNFKEQ come from the germline V gene. DNA of the CDR3: TGTGCCAGCAGCCAAGATCTAAGGGCGAGTTGGGCTTTCTTT. Protein: CASSQDLRASWAFF.

This clonotype showed up many times. The chain couples TRBV7-6 to TRBJ1-6; 11 bases line up with TRBD1. Germline CDR1 SGHVS, CDR2 FNYEAQ. This CDR3 region has 16 residues. Unmatched junction bases numbered 11, after V lost 5 bases and J lost 11 bases. The CDR3 sequence: CASSARTGGAGAPLHF. Here the CDR3 DNA reads TGTGCCAGCAGCGCCCGGACAGGGGGCGCAGGGGCACCCCTCCACTTT.

In its sample, this clonotype was seen many times. The chain couples TRBV2 to TRBJ1-2; D is possibly TRBD1 (6 bases). V lost 6 bases and J 4 bases, leaving 15 bases between the germline ends. This CDR3 comprises 14 residues. Germline loops: CDR1 SNHLY, CDR2 FYNNEI. CDR3 sequence: CASREVGGAYGYTF. The CDR3 coding sequence is TGTGCCAGCAGGGAGGTTGGGGGGGCCTATGGCTACACCTTC. Looking up the rest from reference TRBV2 and TRBJ1-2 gives the full variable domain: EPEVTQTPSHQVTQMGQEVILRCVPISNHLYFYWYRQILGQKVEFLVSFYNNEISEKSEIFDDQFSVERPDGSNFTLKIRSTKLEDSAMYFCASREVGGAYGYTFGSGTRLTVV.

The V gene is TRBV20-1, the J gene TRBJ1-1; TRBD1 matches 9 bases. CDR3 length: 14 residues. With 6 bases clipped from V and 4 bases from J, the junction kept 9 bases outside the gene matches. The germline V gene has CDR1 DFQATT and CDR2 SNEGSKA (reference sequence). The CDR3 DNA reads TGCAGTGCAAACCCGGGACAGGGTTTCACTGAAGCTTTCTTT. It codes for CSANPGQGFTEAFF.

The rearrangement links TRBV7-9 to TRBJ2-1; D unresolved. CDR1 is SEHNR and CDR2 is FQNEAQ in the germline V gene (reference sequence). Trimming took off 1 base at V and 4 bases at J, with 8 bases between the two ends. The CDR3 covers 14 residues. The CDR3 reads CASSLGNRYNEQFF. The CDR3 nucleotides are TGTGCCAGCAGCTTAGGGAACAGATACAATGAGCAGTTCTTC.

This clonotype was picked up one time. The chain carries TRBV20-1 and TRBJ2-4, with D uncertain. Trimming took 6 bases from V and 6 from J, leaving 9 bases between them. CDR1 and CDR2 (germline): DFQATT, SNEGSKA (reference sequence). The CDR3 is 11 amino acids. DNA of the CDR3: TGCAGTGCCCGAGTCGGAAACATTCAGTACTTC. Translated, it gives CSARVGNIQYF.

This clonotype was recorded many times. The rearrangement uses TRBV7-9 and TRBJ1-5; the D gene is possibly TRBD1 (5 bases). The V gene's germline CDR1 is SEHNR and CDR2 FQNEAQ (reference sequence). CDR3 size: 15 residues. Trimming removed 5 bases at V and 5 bases at J, with 16 bases between. In nucleotides, the CDR3 is TGTGCCAGCAGCCCGGGTGATTTGGGGCATCAGCCCCAGCATTTT. It is translated as CASSPGDLGHQPQHF.

This clonotype showed up just a few times. The chain combines TRBV9 with TRBJ2-5; 14 nucleotides match TRBD2. TRBJ2-7 explains the end of the DNA better; the J call may be wrong. The CDR3 runs to 16 residues. Germline loops: CDR1 SGDLS, CDR2 YYNGEE. The CDR3 spells CASSGGLAGVDGEQYF. The CDR3, as DNA: TGTGCCAGCAGCGGGGGACTAGCGGGAGTGGATGGCGAGCAGTACTTC.

The chain joins TRBV7-9 to TRBJ1-5, with TRBD1 as a possible D gene (6 bases). The V gene's germline CDR1 is SEHNR and CDR2 FQNEAQ (reference sequence). CDR3 length: 14 amino acids. The V end was cut by 1 base, the J end by 6 bases, with 10 bases between. CDR3 region: CASSLGGAGQPQHF. Here the CDR3 DNA reads TGTGCCAGCAGCTTAGGGGGGGCTGGTCAGCCCCAGCATTTT.

This clonotype came up many times. The CDR3 loop reads CASSVDAQRVYEQYF. CDR3 sequence (DNA): TGTGCCAGCAGCGTAGACGCCCAGAGAGTCTACGAGCAGTACTTC. The chain carries TRBV9 and TRBJ2-7, with no clear D. The V end was cut by 0 bases, the J end by 3 bases, with 13 bases between. Germline V gene data show CDR1 as SGDLS and CDR2 as YYNGEE. This CDR3 spans 15 amino acids.

Many counts were recorded for this clonotype. One base away lies a much larger clone, so this may be a sequencing read error. The chain has TRBV7-2 and TRBJ2-1; D is unclear. Germline CDR1 SGHTA, CDR2 FQGNSA. This CDR3 comprises 13 residues. The V end was cut by 1 base, the J end by 9 bases, with 10 bases between. In nucleotides, the CDR3 is TGTGCCAGCAGCTTAGAGCAGTGTAGTGAGCAGTTCTTC. Its translation: CASSLEQCSEQFF. The whole variable domain, filled in from reference TRBV7-2 and TRBJ2-1, reads GAGVSQSPSNKVTEKGKDVELRCDPISGHTALYWYRQSLGQGLEFLIYFQGNSAPDKSGLPSDRFSAERTGGSVSTLTIQRTQQEDSAVYLCASSLEQCSEQFFGPGTRLTVL.